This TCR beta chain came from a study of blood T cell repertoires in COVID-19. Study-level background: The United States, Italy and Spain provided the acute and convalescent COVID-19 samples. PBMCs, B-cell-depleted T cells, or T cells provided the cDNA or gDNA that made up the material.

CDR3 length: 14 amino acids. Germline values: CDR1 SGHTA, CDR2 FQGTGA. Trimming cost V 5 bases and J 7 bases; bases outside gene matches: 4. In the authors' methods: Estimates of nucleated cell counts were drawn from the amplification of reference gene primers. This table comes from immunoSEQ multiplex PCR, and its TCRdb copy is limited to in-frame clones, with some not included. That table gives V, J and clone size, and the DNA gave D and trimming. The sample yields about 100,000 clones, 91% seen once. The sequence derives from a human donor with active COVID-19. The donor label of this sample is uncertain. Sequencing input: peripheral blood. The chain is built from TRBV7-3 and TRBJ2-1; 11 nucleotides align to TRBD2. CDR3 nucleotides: TGTGCCAGCAGCGCCCTAGCGGGGGGAAATGAGCAGTTCTTC. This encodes CASSALAGGNEQFF. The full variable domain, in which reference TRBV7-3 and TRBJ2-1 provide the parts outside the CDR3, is GAGVSQTPSNKVTEKGKYVELRCDPISGHTALYWYRQSLGQGPEFLIYFQGTGAADDSGLPNDRFFAVRPEGSVSTLKIQRTERGDSAVYLCASSALAGGNEQFFGPGTRLTVL.